Shown below are 5 T cell receptor beta chains from a single sample sequenced in a study of shared clonotypes between healthy human individuals. Naive CD8 cells lacked CD45RO and underwent positive selection for CCR7, leaving out terminally differentiated effector memory CD45RA+ cells. TCRdb's copy holds only in-frame clones and misses some; the assay was immunoSEQ multiplex PCR. This table holds more than 600,000 clones, roughly nine tenths found once. Sample: naive CD8+ T cells sorted from blood. Every receptor here comes from a man aged 30-40 years in good health.

This chain connects TRBV28 to TRBJ1-1; D is unresolved. CDR1 and CDR2 from the germline V gene are MDHEN and SYDVKM. This CDR3 region has 15 residues. With 8 bases removed from V and 1 base from J, the gap between germline ends came to 17 bases. Here the CDR3 DNA reads TGTGCCAGCTCCAACTTCGGGTGGAAGAACACTGAAGCTTTCTTT. Residues: CASSNFGWKNTEAFF.

This chain connects TRBV27 to TRBJ2-1, with 8 bases matching TRBD1. CDR3 length: 15 residues. V shed 2 bases and J 7 bases; nucleotides not matched to a gene: 7. Germline V gene sequence: CDR1 MNHEY, CDR2 SMNVEV (reference sequence). CDR3 sequence reads: CASSLVQGALNEQFF. The CDR3 nucleotides read TGTGCCAGCAGTTTAGTTCAGGGGGCATTGAATGAGCAGTTCTTC.

J is TRBJ1-5 and V is TRBV5-1; 9 positions match TRBD1. V lost 5 bases and J lost 5; bases outside the gene matches: 5. Per germline, CDR1 SGHRS and CDR2 YFSETQ. The CDR3 has 14 amino acids. The CDR3 sequence is CASRPGQGDQPQHF. The CDR3 coding sequence is TGCGCCAGCAGACCGGGACAGGGTGATCAGCCCCAGCATTTT.

The chain has TRBV14 and TRBJ1-1; D is unresolved. The V end was cut by 1 base, the J end by 1 base, with 10 bases between. Looked up from germline, CDR1 is SGHDN and CDR2 is FVKESK. This CDR3 is 15 amino acids long. CDR3 region: CASSQVAGTNTEAFF. The CDR3 DNA reads TGTGCCAGCAGCCAAGTGGCAGGCACGAACACTGAAGCTTTCTTT. Filled out from reference TRBV14 and TRBJ1-1, the complete variable domain reads EAGVTQFPSHSVIEKGQTVTLRCDPISGHDNLYWYRRVMGKEIKFLLHFVKESKQDESGMPNNRFLAERTGGTYSTLKVQPAELEDSGVYFCASSQVAGTNTEAFFGQGTRLTVV.

The J gene is TRBJ2-7, the V gene TRBV11-2; tentative D call: TRBD1 (5 bases). The CDR3 runs 15 residues. Germline V gene data show CDR1 as SGHAT and CDR2 as FQNNGV. Trimming stripped 3 bases from V and 0 bases from J, with 12 bases between. CDR3: CASSFPGQSSYEQYF. CDR3 nucleotides: TGTGCCAGCAGCTTCCCAGGGCAGAGCTCCTACGAGCAGTACTTC.